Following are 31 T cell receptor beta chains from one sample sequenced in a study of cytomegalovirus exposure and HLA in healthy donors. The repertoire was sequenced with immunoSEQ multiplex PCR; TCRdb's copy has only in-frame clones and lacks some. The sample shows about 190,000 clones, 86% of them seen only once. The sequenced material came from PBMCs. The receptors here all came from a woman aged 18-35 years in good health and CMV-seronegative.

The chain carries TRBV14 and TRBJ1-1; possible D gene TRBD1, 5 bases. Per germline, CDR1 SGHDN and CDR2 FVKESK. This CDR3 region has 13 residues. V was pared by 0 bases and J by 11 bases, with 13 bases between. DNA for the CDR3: TGTGCCAGCAGCCAAGATACCTGGACACGGGCTTTCTTT. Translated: CASSQDTWTRAFF. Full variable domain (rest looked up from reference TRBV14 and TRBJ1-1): EAGVTQFPSHSVIEKGQTVTLRCDPISGHDNLYWYRRVMGKEIKFLLHFVKESKQDESGMPNNRFLAERTGGTYSTLKVQPAELEDSGVYFCASSQDTWTRAFFGQGTRLTVV.

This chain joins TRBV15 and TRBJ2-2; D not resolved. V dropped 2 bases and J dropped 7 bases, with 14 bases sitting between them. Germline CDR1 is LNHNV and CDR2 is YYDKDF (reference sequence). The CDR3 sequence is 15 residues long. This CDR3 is CATSRLTGSFGELFF. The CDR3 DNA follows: TGTGCCACCAGCAGATTGACGGGTTCCTTCGGGGAGCTGTTTTTT.

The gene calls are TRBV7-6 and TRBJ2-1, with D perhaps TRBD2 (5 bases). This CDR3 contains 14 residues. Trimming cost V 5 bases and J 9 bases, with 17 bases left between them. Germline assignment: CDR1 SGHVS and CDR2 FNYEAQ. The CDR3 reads CASSTRTGRGEQFF. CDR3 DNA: TGTGCCAGCAGCACCCGGACTGGACGGGGTGAGCAGTTCTTC.

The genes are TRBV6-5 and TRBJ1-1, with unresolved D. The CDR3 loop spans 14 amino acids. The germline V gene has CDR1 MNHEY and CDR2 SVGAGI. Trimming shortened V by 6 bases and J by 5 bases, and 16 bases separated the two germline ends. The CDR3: CASSTPGFGTEAFF. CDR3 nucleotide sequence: TGTGCCAGCAGCACACCGGGATTTGGGACTGAAGCTTTCTTT.

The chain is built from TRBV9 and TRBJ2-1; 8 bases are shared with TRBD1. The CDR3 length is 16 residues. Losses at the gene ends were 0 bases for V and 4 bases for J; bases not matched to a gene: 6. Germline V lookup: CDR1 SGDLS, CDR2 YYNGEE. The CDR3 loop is CASSVAGQGAYNEQFF. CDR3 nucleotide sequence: TGTGCCAGCAGCGTAGCCGGGCAGGGGGCATACAATGAGCAGTTCTTC.

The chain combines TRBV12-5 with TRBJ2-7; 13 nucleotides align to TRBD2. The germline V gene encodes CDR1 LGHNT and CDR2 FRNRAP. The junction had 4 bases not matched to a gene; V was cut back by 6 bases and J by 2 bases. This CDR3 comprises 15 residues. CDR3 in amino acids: CASGRGTSGTYEQYF. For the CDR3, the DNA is TGTGCTAGTGGAAGAGGGACTAGCGGGACCTACGAGCAGTACTTC.

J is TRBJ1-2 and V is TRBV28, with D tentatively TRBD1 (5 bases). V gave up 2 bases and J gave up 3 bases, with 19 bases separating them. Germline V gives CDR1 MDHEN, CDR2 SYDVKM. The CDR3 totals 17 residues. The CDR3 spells CASSLPVGGLEDYGYTF. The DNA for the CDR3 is TGTGCCAGCAGTTTACCCGTGGGGGGGTTGGAAGACTATGGCTACACCTTC.

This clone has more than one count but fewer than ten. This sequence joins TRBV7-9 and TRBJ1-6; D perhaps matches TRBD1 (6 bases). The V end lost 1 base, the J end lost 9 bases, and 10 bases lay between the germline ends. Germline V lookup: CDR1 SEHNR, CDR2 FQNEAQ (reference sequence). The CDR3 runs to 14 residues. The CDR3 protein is CASSLGTVSSPLHF. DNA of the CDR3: TGTGCCAGCAGCTTAGGGACAGTCTCTTCACCCCTCCACTTT.

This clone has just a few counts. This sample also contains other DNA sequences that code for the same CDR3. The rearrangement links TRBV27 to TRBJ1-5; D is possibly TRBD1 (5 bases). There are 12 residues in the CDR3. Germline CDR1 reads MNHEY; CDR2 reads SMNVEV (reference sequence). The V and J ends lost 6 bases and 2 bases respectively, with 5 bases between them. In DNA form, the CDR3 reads TGTGCCAGCAGAGGGGGCAATCAGCCCCAGCATTTT. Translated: CASRGGNQPQHF.

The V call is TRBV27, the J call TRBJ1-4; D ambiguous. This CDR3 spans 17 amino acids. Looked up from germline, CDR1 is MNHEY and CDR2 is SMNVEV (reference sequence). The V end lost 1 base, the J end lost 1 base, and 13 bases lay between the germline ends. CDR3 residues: CASSLLGPRGTNEKLFF. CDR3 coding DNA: TGTGCCAGCAGTTTATTAGGGCCACGGGGAACTAATGAAAAACTGTTTTTT. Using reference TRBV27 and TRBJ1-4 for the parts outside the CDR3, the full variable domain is EAQVTQNPRYLITVTGKKLTVTCSQNMNHEYMSWYRQDPGLGLRQIYYSMNVEVTDKGDVPEGYKVSRKEKRNFPLILESPSPNQTSLYFCASSLLGPRGTNEKLFFGSGTQLSVL.

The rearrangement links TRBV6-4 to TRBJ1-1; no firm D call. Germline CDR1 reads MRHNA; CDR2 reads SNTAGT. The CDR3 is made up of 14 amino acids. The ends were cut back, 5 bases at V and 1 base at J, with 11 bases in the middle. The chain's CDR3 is CASSSNPGNTEAFF. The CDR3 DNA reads TGTGCCAGCAGTTCCAACCCAGGGAACACTGAAGCTTTCTTT.

CDR3 sequence (DNA): TGTGCCAGCAGCTTAAGTTCGGGTCGGGGGAACAATGAGCAGTTCTTC. Protein sequence: CASSLSSGRGNNEQFF. The V gene is TRBV7-2, the J gene TRBJ2-1, with TRBD2 as a possible D gene (6 bases). The germline V gene encodes CDR1 SGHTA and CDR2 FQGNSA. This CDR3 has 16 residues. Deletions cut 2 bases from V and 5 bases from J, with 16 bases between.

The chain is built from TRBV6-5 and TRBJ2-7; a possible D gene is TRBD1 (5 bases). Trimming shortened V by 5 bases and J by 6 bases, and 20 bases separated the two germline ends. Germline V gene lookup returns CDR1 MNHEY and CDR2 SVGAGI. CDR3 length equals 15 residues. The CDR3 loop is CASSRTRDGGSEQYF. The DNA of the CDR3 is TGTGCCAGCAGTAGAACCAGGGATGGTGGATCCGAGCAGTACTTC.

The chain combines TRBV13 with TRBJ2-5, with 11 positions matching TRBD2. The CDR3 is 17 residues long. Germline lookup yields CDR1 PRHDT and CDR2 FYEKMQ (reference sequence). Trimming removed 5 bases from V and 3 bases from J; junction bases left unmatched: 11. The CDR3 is CASSPGLAEVGEETQYF. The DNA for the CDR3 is TGTGCCAGCAGCCCGGGACTAGCGGAGGTTGGGGAAGAGACCCAGTACTTC. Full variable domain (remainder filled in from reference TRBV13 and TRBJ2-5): AAGVIQSPRHLIKEKRETATLKCYPIPRHDTVYWYQQGPGQDPQFLISFYEKMQSDKGSIPDRFSAQQFSDYHSELNMSSLELGDSALYFCASSPGLAEVGEETQYFGPGTRLLVL.

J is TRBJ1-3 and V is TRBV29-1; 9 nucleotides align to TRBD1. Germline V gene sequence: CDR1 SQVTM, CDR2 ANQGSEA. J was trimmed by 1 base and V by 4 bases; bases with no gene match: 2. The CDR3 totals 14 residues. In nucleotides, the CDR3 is TGCAGCGTTGGGGACAGGGTTTCTGGAAACACCATATATTTT. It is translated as CSVGDRVSGNTIYF.

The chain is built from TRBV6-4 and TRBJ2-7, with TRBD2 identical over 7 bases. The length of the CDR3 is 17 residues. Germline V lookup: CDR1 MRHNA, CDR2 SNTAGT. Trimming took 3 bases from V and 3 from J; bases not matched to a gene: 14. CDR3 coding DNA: TGTGCCAGCAGTGAAAATTTTGGGGCTAGCGGCTTCTACGAGCAGTACTTC. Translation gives CASSENFGASGFYEQYF.

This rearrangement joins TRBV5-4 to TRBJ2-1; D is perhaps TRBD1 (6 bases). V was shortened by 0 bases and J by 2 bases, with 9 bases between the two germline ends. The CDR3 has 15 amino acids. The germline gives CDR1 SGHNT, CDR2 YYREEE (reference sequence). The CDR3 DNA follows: TGTGCCAGCAGCTTGGGAGGACAGACCTACAATGAGCAGTTCTTC. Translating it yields CASSLGGQTYNEQFF.

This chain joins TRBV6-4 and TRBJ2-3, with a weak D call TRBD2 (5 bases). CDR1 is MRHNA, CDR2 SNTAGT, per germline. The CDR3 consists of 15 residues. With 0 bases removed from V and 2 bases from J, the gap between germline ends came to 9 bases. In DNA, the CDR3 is TGTGCCAGCAGTGACTCGGTAGCGTACACAGATACGCAGTATTTT. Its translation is CASSDSVAYTDTQYF.

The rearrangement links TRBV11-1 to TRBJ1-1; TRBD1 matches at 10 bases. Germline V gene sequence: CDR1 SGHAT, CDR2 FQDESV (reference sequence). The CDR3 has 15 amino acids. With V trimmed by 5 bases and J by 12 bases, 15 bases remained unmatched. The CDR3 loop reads CASSRDRGLRVVTFF. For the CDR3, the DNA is TGTGCCAGCAGCCGCGACAGGGGGCTAAGGGTGGTGACTTTCTTT.

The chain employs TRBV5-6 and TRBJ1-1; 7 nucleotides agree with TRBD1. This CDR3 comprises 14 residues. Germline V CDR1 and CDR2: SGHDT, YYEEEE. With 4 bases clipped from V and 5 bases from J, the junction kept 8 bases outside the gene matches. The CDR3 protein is CASSPVTGRTEAFF. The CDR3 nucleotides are TGTGCCAGCAGCCCGGTGACAGGGCGAACTGAAGCTTTCTTT.

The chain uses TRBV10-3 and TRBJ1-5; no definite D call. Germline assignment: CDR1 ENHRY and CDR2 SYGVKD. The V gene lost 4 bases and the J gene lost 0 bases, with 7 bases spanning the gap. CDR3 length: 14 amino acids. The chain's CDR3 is CAISGEYSNQPQHF. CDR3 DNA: TGTGCCATCAGTGGCGAGTATAGCAATCAGCCCCAGCATTTT.

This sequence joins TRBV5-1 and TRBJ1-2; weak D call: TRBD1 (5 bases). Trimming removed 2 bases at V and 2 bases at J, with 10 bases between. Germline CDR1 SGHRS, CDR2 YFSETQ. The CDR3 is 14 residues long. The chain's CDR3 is CASSFLWGNYGYTF. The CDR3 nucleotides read TGCGCCAGCAGCTTTTTGTGGGGCAACTATGGCTACACCTTC. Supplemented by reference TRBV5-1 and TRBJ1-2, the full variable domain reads KAGVTQTPRYLIKTRGQQVTLSCSPISGHRSVSWYQQTPGQGLQFLFEYFSETQRNKGNFPGRFSGRQFSNSRSEMNVSTLELGDSALYLCASSFLWGNYGYTFGSGTRLTVV.

The CDR3: CASSLAVETNTGELFF. As DNA, the CDR3 is TGCGCCAGCAGCTTGGCGGTTGAAACGAACACCGGGGAGCTGTTTTTT. The rearrangement uses TRBV5-1 and TRBJ2-2; D is unclear. The CDR3 length is 16 residues. The ends were cut back, 0 bases at V and 0 bases at J, with 9 bases in the middle. Germline V CDR1 and CDR2: SGHRS, YFSETQ.

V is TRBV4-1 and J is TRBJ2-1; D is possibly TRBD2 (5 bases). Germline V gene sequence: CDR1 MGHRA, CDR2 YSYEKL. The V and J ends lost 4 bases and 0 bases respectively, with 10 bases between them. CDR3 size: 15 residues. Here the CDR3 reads CASSREGSSYNEQFF. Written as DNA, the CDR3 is TGCGCCAGCAGCCGCGAGGGTAGCTCCTACAATGAGCAGTTCTTC.

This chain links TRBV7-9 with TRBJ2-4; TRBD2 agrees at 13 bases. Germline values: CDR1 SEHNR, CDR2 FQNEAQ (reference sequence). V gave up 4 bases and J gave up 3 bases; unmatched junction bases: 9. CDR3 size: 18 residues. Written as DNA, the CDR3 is TGTGCCAGCAGCTCTTATTCCGGGACTAGCGGGATCAAAAACATTCAGTACTTC. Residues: CASSSYSGTSGIKNIQYF.

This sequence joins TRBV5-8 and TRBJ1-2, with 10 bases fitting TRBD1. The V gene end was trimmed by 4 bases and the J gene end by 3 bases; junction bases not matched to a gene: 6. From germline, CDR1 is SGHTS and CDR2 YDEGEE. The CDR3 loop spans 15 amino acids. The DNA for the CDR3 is TGTGCCAGCAGCATCGGACAGGGGGGGGACTATGGCTACACCTTC. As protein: CASSIGQGGDYGYTF.

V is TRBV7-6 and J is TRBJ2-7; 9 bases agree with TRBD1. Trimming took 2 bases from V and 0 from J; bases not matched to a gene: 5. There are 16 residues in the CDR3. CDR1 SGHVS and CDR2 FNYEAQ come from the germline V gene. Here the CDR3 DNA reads TGTGCCAGCAGCTTACTTACAGGGGGCAACTCCTACGAGCAGTACTTC. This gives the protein CASSLLTGGNSYEQYF.

CDR3 DNA sequence: TGTGCCAGCAGTTTATATTGGGACAGGGGACGCACAGATACGCAGTATTTT. Protein product: CASSLYWDRGRTDTQYF. This chain links TRBV27 with TRBJ2-3, with 10 positions matching TRBD1. J gave up 1 base and V 1 base, and 5 bases lay outside the gene matches. Germline CDR1 and CDR2: MNHEY and SMNVEV (reference sequence). The CDR3 extends over 17 amino acids.

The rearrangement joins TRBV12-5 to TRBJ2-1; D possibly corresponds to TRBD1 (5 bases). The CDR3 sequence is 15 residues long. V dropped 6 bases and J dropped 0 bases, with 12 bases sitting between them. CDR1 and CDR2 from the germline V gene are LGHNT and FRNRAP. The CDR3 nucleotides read TGTGCTAGTGGCAATGACAGTTACTCCTACAATGAGCAGTTCTTC. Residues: CASGNDSYSYNEQFF.

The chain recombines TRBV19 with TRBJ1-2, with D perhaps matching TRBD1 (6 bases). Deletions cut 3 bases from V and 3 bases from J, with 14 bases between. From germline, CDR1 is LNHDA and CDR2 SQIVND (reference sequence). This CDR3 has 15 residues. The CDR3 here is CASSMADSQYYGYTF. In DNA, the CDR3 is TGTGCCAGTAGTATGGCGGACAGCCAGTACTATGGCTACACCTTC.

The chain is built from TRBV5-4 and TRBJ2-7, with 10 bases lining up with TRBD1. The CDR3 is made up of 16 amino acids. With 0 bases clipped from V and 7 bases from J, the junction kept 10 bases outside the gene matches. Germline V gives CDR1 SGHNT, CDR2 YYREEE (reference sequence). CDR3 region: CASSLVVGQGVGEQYF. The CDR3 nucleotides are TGTGCCAGCAGCTTGGTCGTAGGACAGGGGGTGGGAGAGCAGTACTTC.